These T cell receptor beta chains were read from a single sample in a study of T-cell memory formation after mild COVID-19. Via MiXCR, TCRdb re-called the 5' RACE reads, giving one row per CDR3 protein. The table includes 350,000 to 450,000 distinct CDR3 sequences, under 15% detected once. Sample: PBMCs or a T cell subset sorted from them (not recorded which). The receptors stem from a man between 18 and 29 years old who had mild COVID-19 (a few samples of this study predate the infection). Cell type and time point are not known. CDR3s include the opening cysteine and the closing phenylalanine or tryptophan. The D gene is left open where the match is weak. For some rows the clone size is stated as once, few or many, or as a class when expanded; others skip it.

v_gene	j_gene	abundance	d_gene	CDR3aa	CDR3nt
TRBV20-1	TRBJ2-7	many	NA	CSVQDPYEQYF	TGCAGTGTACAGGACCCCTACGAGCAGTACTTC
TRBV4-3	TRBJ1-1	few	NA	CASSLQGGGGTEAFF	TGCGCCAGCAGCCTCCAAGGAGGGGGGGGCACTGAAGCTTTCTTT
TRBV20-1	TRBJ2-1	NA	NA	CSWGYNEQFF	TGCAGTTGGGGATACAATGAGCAGTTCTTC
TRBV12-3/TRBV12-4	TRBJ2-7	few	NA	CASSSLAIDYEQYF	TGTGCCAGCAGTTCCCTCGCTATAGACTACGAGCAGTACTTC
TRBV6-6	TRBJ2-1	few	TRBD2	CASSGSGGPGEQFF	TGTGCCAGCAGTGGATCGGGGGGGCCAGGAGAGCAGTTCTTC
TRBV20-1	TRBJ2-1	many	TRBD1	CSARGTGGSYNEQFF	TGCAGTGCTAGAGGGACAGGGGGCTCCTACAATGAGCAGTTCTTC
TRBV5-1	TRBJ2-1	NA	NA	CASSLEVSSIEYEQFF	TGCGCCAGCAGCTTGGAGGTCAGCTCAATTGAGTATGAGCAGTTCTTC
TRBV27	TRBJ1-3	NA	NA	CASSSAGAVDTIYF	TGTGCCAGCAGTTCAGCAGGGGCCGTGGACACCATATATTTT
TRBV2	TRBJ2-5	NA	NA	CASRTTENQETQYF	TGTGCCAGCAGGACGACAGAGAACCAAGAGACCCAGTACTTC
TRBV12-3/TRBV12-4	TRBJ2-2	few	NA	CASSRDRFTGELFF	TGTGCCAGCAGCCGGGACCGATTCACCGGGGAGCTGTTTTTT
TRBV27	TRBJ2-5	NA	NA	CASSLGLGAQETQYF	TGTGCCAGCAGCCTGGGCCTGGGGGCGCAGGAGACCCAGTACTTC
TRBV6-6	TRBJ1-4	few	NA	CASSYFPDSLNEKLFF	TGTGCCAGCAGTTACTTCCCTGACAGCTTAAATGAAAAACTGTTTTTT
TRBV4-2	TRBJ2-7	NA	NA	CASSQERSEQYF	TGTGCCAGCAGCCAAGAGCGTTCCGAGCAGTACTTC
TRBV18	TRBJ1-4	NA	TRBD1	CASSPRVQGADEKLFF	TGTGCCAGCTCACCGCGTGTACAGGGGGCGGATGAAAAACTGTTTTTT
TRBV29-1	TRBJ1-1	NA	NA	CSVGGLRGYMNTEAFF	TGCAGCGTTGGGGGTCTGAGGGGTTATATGAACACTGAAGCTTTCTTT
TRBV4-2	TRBJ2-1	few	NA	CASSRRGLNNEQFF	TGTGCCAGCAGCCGGAGGGGGCTTAACAATGAGCAGTTCTTC
TRBV20-1	TRBJ1-1	few	NA	CSARAVARTGEAFF	TGCAGTGCTAGAGCCGTTGCCAGGACGGGTGAAGCTTTCTTT
TRBV18	TRBJ2-1	many	NA	CASSPQETGAEQFF	TGTGCCAGCTCACCACAGGAGACTGGCGCCGAGCAGTTCTTC
TRBV20-1	TRBJ1-5	few	NA	CSATRGGQPQHF	TGCAGTGCCACTCGGGGGGGGCAGCCCCAGCATTTT
TRBV5-1	TRBJ2-3	NA	NA	CASSRGGPDTQYF	TGCGCCAGCAGCCGGGGTGGCCCAGATACGCAGTATTTT
TRBV27	TRBJ1-2	NA	TRBD1	CASSLSMWTGVGYGYTF	TGTGCCAGCAGTTTGTCTATGTGGACAGGGGTTGGCTATGGCTACACCTTC
TRBV19	TRBJ2-4	NA	NA	CATTVQGGYIQYF	TGTGCCACTACAGTTCAGGGAGGCTACATTCAGTACTTC
TRBV6-5	TRBJ2-3	NA	NA	CAAAVRLGTDTQYF	TGTGCCGCGGCTGTTCGCCTCGGCACAGATACGCAGTATTTT
TRBV28	TRBJ2-5	NA	NA	CASTQGFKKTQYF	TGTGCCAGCACACAGGGTTTCAAGAAGACCCAGTACTTC
TRBV12-3/TRBV12-4	TRBJ1-6	few	NA	CASSLGRLSENSPLHF	TGTGCCAGCAGTTTAGGGCGACTCAGCGAGAATTCACCCCTCCACTTT
TRBV3-1	TRBJ1-2	many	NA	CASSQGGEGYTF	TGTGCCAGCAGCCAAGGAGGGGAAGGCTACACCTTC
TRBV5-6	TRBJ2-2	many	NA	CASSMSGRPGELFF	TGTGCCAGCAGCATGTCGGGCCGGCCCGGGGAGCTGTTTTTT